The following is a T cell receptor beta chain sequence with its context. Its antigen is still unknown. Coverage ceases 3 residues before the CDR3 finishes, and the germline J gene fills in the end. This CDR3 is 16 amino acids long. Trimming stripped 3 bases from V and 2 bases from J, with 13 bases between. Germline CDR1 KGHSH, CDR2 LQKENI. These data are taken from a study of T cells in women clearing cervical HPV infection. TCRdb's table, derived via immunoSEQ multiplex PCR, lists solely in-frame clones and lacks some. The table gives fewer than 30,000 clones; the top ten clones make up 5% to 8.5% of it. Overall study results and limits: CIN3+ cases had significantly higher TCR repertoire richness than controls, but evenness did not differ.

The V and J genes are TRBV18 and TRBJ1-4; D is possibly TRBD1 (6 bases). Input material: blood buffy coat. The TCR originated in a woman aged 18-70 years with a cervical HPV16 infection that either progressed to CIN3+ or cleared (not recorded which). The CDR3: CASSPQRGTTNEKLFF. The part of the CDR3 DNA that was read is TGTGCCAGCTCACCCCAGAGGGGGACCACTAATGAAAAA.